The clone carrying this T cell receptor beta chain has a single count. Its antigen remains unknown. Primers: 60 Vbeta forward and 13 Jbeta reverse. TCRdb's copy holds only in-frame clones and misses some; the assay was immunoSEQ multiplex PCR. This sample has about 140,000 clones; 75% to 90% occur once, and the top ten carry about 1.2%. This sample is part of a study of cytomegalovirus exposure and HLA in healthy donors. Study-level background: The study placed 80% to 90% of its approximately 400 genotyped donors in the Caucasian-associated ancestry cluster.

CDR3 length equals 11 residues. V lost 1 base and J lost 9, with 7 bases in between. Germline CDR1 reads SQVTM; CDR2 reads ANQGSEA. Findings and limits, study-wide: An analysis was carried out at a later point. It showed that HLA-associated TCR beta chains were more clonally expanded than equally common non-associated chains. Previous analysis showed most TCR beta V segments were productive about 90% or about 30% of the time. Analysis was carried out at a later point, and it linked a missense DCLRE1C variant to TCR beta V- and J-gene trimming.

Material: PBMCs. V is TRBV29-1 and J is TRBJ2-1; D remains unclear. This TCR came from a female donor in good health and CMV-seronegative. In nucleotides, the CDR3 is TGCAGCGTTGAAGCCTTCCTTGAGCAGTTCTTC. This codes for CSVEAFLEQFF.